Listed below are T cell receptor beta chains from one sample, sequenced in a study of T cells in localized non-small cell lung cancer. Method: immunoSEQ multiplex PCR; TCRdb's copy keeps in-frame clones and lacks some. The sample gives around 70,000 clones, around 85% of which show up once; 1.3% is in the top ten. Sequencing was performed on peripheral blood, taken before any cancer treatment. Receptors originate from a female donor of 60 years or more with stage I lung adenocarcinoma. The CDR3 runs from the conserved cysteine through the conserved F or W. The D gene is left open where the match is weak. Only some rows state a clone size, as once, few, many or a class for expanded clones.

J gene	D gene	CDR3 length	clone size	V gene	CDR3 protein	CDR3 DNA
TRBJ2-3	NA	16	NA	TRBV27	CASGQTIAVFTDTQYF	TGTGCCAGCGGTCAAACTATCGCTGTCTTCACAGATACGCAGTATTTT
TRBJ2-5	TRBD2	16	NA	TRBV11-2	CASSVGTSGGWETQYF	TGTGCCAGCAGCGTGGGGACTAGCGGGGGTTGGGAGACCCAGTACTTC
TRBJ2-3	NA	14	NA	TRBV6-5	CASSYSLGTDTQYF	TGTGCCAGCAGTTACTCTCTCGGCACAGATACGCAGTATTTT
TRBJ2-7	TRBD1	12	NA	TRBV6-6	CASSRQGFEQYF	TGTGCCAGCAGCAGACAGGGGTTCGAGCAGTACTTC
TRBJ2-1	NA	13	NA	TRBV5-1	CASSLAYTNEQFF	TGCGCCAGCAGCTTGGCTTATACCAATGAGCAGTTCTTC
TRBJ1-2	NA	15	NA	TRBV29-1	CSVERPWRTNYGYTF	TGCAGCGTTGAACGTCCCTGGCGGACCAACTATGGCTACACCTTC
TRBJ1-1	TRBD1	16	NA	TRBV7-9	CASSHLTGERDTEAFF	TGTGCCAGCAGCCACTTGACAGGGGAGAGGGACACTGAAGCTTTCTTT
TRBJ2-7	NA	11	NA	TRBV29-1	CSVVSDTEQYF	TGCAGCGTTGTCTCGGACACCGAGCAGTACTTC
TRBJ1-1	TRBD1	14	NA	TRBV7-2	CASSRDRVETEAFF	TGTGCCAGCAGCAGAGACAGGGTAGAAACTGAAGCTTTCTTT
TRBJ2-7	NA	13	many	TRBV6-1	CASRVRDLYEQYF	TGTGCCAGCAGGGTCAGGGATCTTTACGAGCAGTACTTC
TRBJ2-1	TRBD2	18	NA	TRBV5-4	CASSLGGASGRAWDEQFF	TGTGCCAGCAGCTTGGGCGGAGCTAGCGGGAGGGCCTGGGATGAGCAGTTCTTC
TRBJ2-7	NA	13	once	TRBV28	CASSFTTLDEQYF	TGTGCCAGCAGTTTCACCACACTAGACGAGCAGTACTTC
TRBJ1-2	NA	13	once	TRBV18	CASSPPGVDGYTF	TGTGCCAGCTCACCCCCGGGAGTGGATGGCTACACCTTC
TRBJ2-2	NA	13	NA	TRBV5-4	CASSTTSTGELFF	TGTGCCAGCAGCACTACTAGCACCGGGGAGCTGTTTTTT
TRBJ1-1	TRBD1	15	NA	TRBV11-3	CASSLYRGRGTEAFF	TGTGCCAGCAGCCTTTACAGGGGAAGGGGCACTGAAGCTTTCTTT
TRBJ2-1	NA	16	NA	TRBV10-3	CAISESNQGGYNEQFF	TGTGCCATCAGTGAGTCGAATCAGGGAGGCTACAATGAGCAGTTCTTC
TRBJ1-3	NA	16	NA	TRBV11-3	CASSLDRRGGGNTIYF	TGTGCCAGCAGCTTAGATCGAAGGGGCGGCGGAAACACCATATATTTT
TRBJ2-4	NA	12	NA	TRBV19	CASKAGGDIQYF	TGTGCCAGTAAGGCTGGCGGGGACATTCAGTACTTC
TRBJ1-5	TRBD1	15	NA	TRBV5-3	CARSSGQGAAQPQHF	TGTGCCAGAAGCTCCGGACAGGGGGCAGCTCAGCCCCAGCATTTT
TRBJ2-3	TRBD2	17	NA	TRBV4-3	CASSQDASGSRTDTQYF	TGCGCCAGCAGCCAAGATGCTAGCGGGAGTCGCACAGATACGCAGTATTTT
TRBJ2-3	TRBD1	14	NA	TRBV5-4	CASSQDRGPDTQYF	TGTGCCAGCAGCCAGGACAGGGGGCCAGATACGCAGTATTTT
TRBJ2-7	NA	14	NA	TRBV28	CASSPVSRDYEQYF	TGTGCCAGCAGCCCCGTCTCCAGGGACTACGAGCAGTACTTC
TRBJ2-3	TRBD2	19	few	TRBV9	CASSVARYSGGGVTDTQYF	TGTGCCAGCAGCGTAGCAAGGTATAGCGGGGGTGGAGTCACAGATACGCAGTATTTT
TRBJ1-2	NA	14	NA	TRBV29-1	CSVDTQFGGPGYTF	TGCAGCGTTGATACCCAGTTCGGAGGGCCTGGCTACACCTTC